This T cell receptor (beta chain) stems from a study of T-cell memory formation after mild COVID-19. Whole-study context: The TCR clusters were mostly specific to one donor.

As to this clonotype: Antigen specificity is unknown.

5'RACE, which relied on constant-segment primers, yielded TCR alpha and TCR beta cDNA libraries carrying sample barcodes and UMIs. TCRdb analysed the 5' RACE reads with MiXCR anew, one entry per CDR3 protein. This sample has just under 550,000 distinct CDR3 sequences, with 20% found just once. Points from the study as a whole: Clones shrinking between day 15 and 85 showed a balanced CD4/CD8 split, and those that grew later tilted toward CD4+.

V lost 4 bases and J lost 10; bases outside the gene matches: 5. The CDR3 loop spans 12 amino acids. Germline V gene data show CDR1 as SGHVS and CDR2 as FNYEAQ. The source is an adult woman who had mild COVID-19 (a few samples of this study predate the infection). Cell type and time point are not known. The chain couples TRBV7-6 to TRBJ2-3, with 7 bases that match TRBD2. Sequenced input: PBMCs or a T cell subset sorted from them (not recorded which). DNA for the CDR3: TGTGCCAGCAGCTACCCGGGAGGAGCGCAGTATTTT. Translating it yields CASSYPGGAQYF.